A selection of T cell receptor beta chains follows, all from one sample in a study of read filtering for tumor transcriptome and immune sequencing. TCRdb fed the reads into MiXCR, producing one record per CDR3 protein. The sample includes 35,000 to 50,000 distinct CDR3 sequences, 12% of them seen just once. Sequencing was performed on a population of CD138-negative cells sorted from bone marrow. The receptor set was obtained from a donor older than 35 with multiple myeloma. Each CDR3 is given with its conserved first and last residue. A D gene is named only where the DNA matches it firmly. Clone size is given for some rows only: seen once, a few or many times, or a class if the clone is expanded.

CASSVGASGPTDTQYF | TGTGCCAGCAGCGTAGGGGCTAGCGGGCCCACAGATACGCAGTATTTT | TRBV9 | many | TRBD2 | TRBJ2-3
CSAISGWRGLTDTQYF | TGCAGTGCTATATCTGGATGGCGGGGACTCACAGATACGCAGTATTTT | TRBV20-1 | medium-sized | . | TRBJ2-3
CSARDARTGRGFYQPQHF | TGCAGTGCTAGAGACGCAAGGACAGGGAGAGGTTTTTATCAGCCCCAGCATTTT | TRBV20-1 | many | TRBD1 | TRBJ1-5
CASSLLGRGDGEAFF | TGCGCCAGCAGCTTGTTGGGCAGGGGTGACGGTGAAGCTTTCTTT | TRBV5-1 | many | . | TRBJ1-1
CASSADVGQSAEQYF | TGTGCCAGCAGCGCAGATGTGGGACAGTCGGCCGAGCAGTACTTC | TRBV5-4 | few | TRBD1 | TRBJ2-7
CASRSGSPETQYF | TGTGCCAGCAGGTCAGGGTCCCCAGAGACCCAGTACTTC | TRBV6-5 | many | . | TRBJ2-5
CASSSISRGPPDTQYF | TGTGCCAGTAGTTCTATTTCACGGGGCCCTCCGGATACGCAGTATTTT | TRBV19 | many | . | TRBJ2-3
CASSQVFSGGFQDTQYF | TGTGCCAGCAGCCAAGTGTTCAGCGGGGGCTTCCAGGATACGCAGTATTTT | TRBV4-2 | many | TRBD2 | TRBJ2-3
CASTRARPDAGETQYF | TGTGCCAGCACCCGCGCCCGGCCCGACGCCGGGGAGACCCAGTACTTC | TRBV6-6 | . | . | TRBJ2-5
CASSPGGSKETQYF | TGTGCCAGCAGCCCGGGGGGCAGCAAAGAGACCCAGTACTTC | TRBV6-5 | many | . | TRBJ2-5
CSSQLRETQYF | TGCAGTTCACAGCTTAGGGAGACCCAGTACTTC | TRBV20-1 | many | . | TRBJ2-5
CSVERYTQYF | TGCAGCGTTGAACGTTATACGCAGTATTTT | TRBV29-1 | many | . | TRBJ2-3
CASSILGKDTGELFF | TGTGCCAGTAGTATACTGGGGAAGGACACCGGGGAGCTGTTTTTT | TRBV19 | many | . | TRBJ2-2
CASSLSFLDVSPNTEAFF | TGTGCCAGCAGTTTATCGTTCTTGGACGTGAGCCCGAACACTGAAGCTTTCTTT | TRBV28 | many | . | TRBJ1-1
CATSRGTDYNEQFF | TGTGCCACCAGCAGAGGGACAGACTACAATGAGCAGTTCTTC | TRBV15 | many | . | TRBJ2-1
CASSSPSDGGTDTQYF | TGTGCCAGCAGCTCCCCCTCGGACGGAGGTACAGATACGCAGTATTTT | TRBV7-9 | many | . | TRBJ2-3
CASSLGPPDTQYF | TGTGCCAGCAGCTTAGGTCCCCCAGATACGCAGTATTTT | TRBV5-5 | many | . | TRBJ2-3